The present TCR beta chain was sequenced within a study of Graves' ophthalmopathy and Graves' hyperthyroidism. Study-wide findings and caveats: Cross-validated, the 13-signature model showed 87.88%/81.08% sensitivity/specificity, and 80%/75% in the test set. Also, most clonotypes expanded in the thyroid above 0.001 frequency appeared in blood.

Ophthalmopathy-affected donors exhibited moderate-to-severe activity, CAS ≥3, NOSPECS ≥4, and duration under 3 months. A volume of approximately 10 ml of fresh peripheral blood supplied the PBMCs. About this clonotype itself: Its antigen remains unknown.

Scientists amplified the TCR beta CDR3 regions from RNA transcripts. Following a first-round RT-PCR that used HTBI primers, a second-round multiplex PCR was carried out. MiXCR, applied by TCRdb to the multiplex PCR reads, yields one record per CDR3 protein. Among 650,000 to 900,000 distinct CDR3 sequences, approximately 40% were seen once, and the ten largest hold approximately 43%. V was shortened by 2 bases and J by 7 bases, with 7 bases between the two germline ends. In germline, CDR1 is SGDLS, CDR2 YYNGEE. The CDR3 loop spans 13 amino acids. This TCR derives from an adult man with Graves' ophthalmopathy. The rearrangement uses TRBV9 and TRBJ1-6; D gene unclear. The sample comprised peripheral blood. CDR3 nucleotides: TGTGCCAGCAGCGTTTCTTGGAATTCACCCCTCCACTTT. Residues: CASSVSWNSPLHF.